These 20 T cell receptor beta chains were all obtained from the same sample, sequenced in a study of cytomegalovirus exposure and HLA in healthy donors. TCRdb keeps only in-frame clones here, not all; method: immunoSEQ multiplex PCR. The sample has 50,000 to 65,000 clones; 95% to 97% are singletons. The sequenced sample consisted of PBMCs. These receptors were taken from a woman between 18 and 30 years old in good health and CMV-seronegative.

The chain couples TRBV5-4 to TRBJ1-1; TRBD1 matches 11 bases. This CDR3 has 18 residues. The V and J ends lost 1 base and 4 bases, in that order; junction bases with no gene match: 12. From germline, CDR1 is SGHNT and CDR2 YYREEE (reference sequence). Here the CDR3 DNA reads TGTGCCAGCAGCTTGCGGACAGGGGGCCTTCTAAACCCCACTGAAGCTTTCTTT. Translating gives CASSLRTGGLLNPTEAFF.

With regard to this clone: The same CDR3 can be traced to other DNA sequences in this sample. This sequence joins TRBV18 and TRBJ1-1; a weak D match, TRBD1 (6 bases). The CDR3 has 14 residues. V was shortened by 3 bases and J by 1 base, with 9 bases between the two germline ends. The germline gives CDR1 KGHSH, CDR2 LQKENI. The CDR3 DNA reads as TGTGCCAGCTCACCCGGACAGACGAACACTGAAGCTTTCTTT. Residues: CASSPGQTNTEAFF.

The chain is built from TRBV9 and TRBJ2-7; D possibly corresponds to TRBD1 (5 bases). Germline V gene lookup returns CDR1 SGDLS and CDR2 YYNGEE. The CDR3 covers 14 residues. Trimming pared 3 bases from V and 3 bases from J, leaving 13 bases between. CDR3 sequence: CASSAGHMSYEQYF. The CDR3 DNA reads as TGTGCCAGCAGCGCAGGACACATGAGCTACGAGCAGTACTTC.

This chain connects TRBV19 to TRBJ1-5; maybe TRBD1 (6 bases). With 6 bases removed from V and 4 bases from J, the gap between germline ends came to 19 bases. The CDR3 is 16 residues long. CDR1 is LNHDA and CDR2 is SQIVND in the germline V gene (reference sequence). CDR3 nucleotides: TGTGCCAGTAGGCAAGAAGGGGGTTGGGCAAATCAGCCCCAGCATTTT. This encodes CASRQEGGWANQPQHF.

This rearrangement joins TRBV14 to TRBJ2-1; 13 bases are a match to TRBD2. The V gene's germline CDR1 is SGHDN and CDR2 FVKESK. Trimming cost V 4 bases and J 6 bases; bases outside gene matches: 6. The CDR3 runs 16 residues. The CDR3 spells CASSRPGTSGINEQFF. For the CDR3, the DNA is TGTGCCAGCAGCCGCCCGGGGACTAGCGGGATCAATGAGCAGTTCTTC.

The V call is TRBV19, the J call TRBJ2-3; possibly TRBD2 for D (6 bases). From germline, CDR1 is LNHDA and CDR2 SQIVND (reference sequence). There are 13 residues in the CDR3. The V end lost 7 bases, the J end lost 6 bases, and 14 bases lay between the germline ends. The CDR3 DNA reads TGTGCCAGTACACGGGGGACGGGGGATACGCAGTATTTT. Amino acid sequence: CASTRGTGDTQYF.

V is TRBV5-1 and J is TRBJ2-7, with TRBD1 matching over 9 bases. The CDR3 runs to 14 residues. The V segment lost 4 bases and the J segment 4 bases; nucleotides outside the gene matches: 6. CDR1 and CDR2 from the germline V gene are SGHRS and YFSETQ. CDR3 in DNA: TGCGCCAGCAGCGGGCGGACAGGGGTTTACGAGCAGTACTTC. Protein product: CASSGRTGVYEQYF.

The chain carries TRBV18 and TRBJ1-1; maybe TRBD1 (5 bases). CDR3 length: 15 amino acids. Between the trimmed V and J ends, which lost 0 bases and 3 bases, there was a span of 11 bases. CDR1 is KGHSH and CDR2 is LQKENI in the germline V gene. The CDR3 nucleotides read TGTGCCAGCTCACCACCGTCTCGGGGGGACACTGAAGCTTTCTTT. Protein product: CASSPPSRGDTEAFF.

The chain combines TRBV5-1 with TRBJ2-2; 7 nucleotides match TRBD1. From germline, CDR1 is SGHRS and CDR2 YFSETQ. This CDR3 has 14 residues. Trimming at V came to 5 bases and at J to 0 bases, leaving 1 base not matched to a gene. In DNA, the CDR3 is TGCGCCAGCAGTCAGGGGGCGAACACCGGGGAGCTGTTTTTT. This encodes CASSQGANTGELFF. Full variable domain (rest looked up from reference TRBV5-1 and TRBJ2-2): KAGVTQTPRYLIKTRGQQVTLSCSPISGHRSVSWYQQTPGQGLQFLFEYFSETQRNKGNFPGRFSGRQFSNSRSEMNVSTLELGDSALYLCASSQGANTGELFFGEGSRLTVL.

This sequence joins TRBV6-6 and TRBJ2-1, with 8 bases fitting TRBD1. Trimming cost V 2 bases and J 6 bases; bases outside gene matches: 9. This CDR3 contains 16 residues. Looked up from germline, CDR1 is MNHNY and CDR2 is SVGAGI (reference sequence). CDR3 bases: TGTGCCAGCAGTTACCCTTCTGGGACAGGCTCCAATGAGCAGTTCTTC. It translates to CASSYPSGTGSNEQFF.

The chain carries TRBV18 and TRBJ1-1; D is perhaps TRBD1 (5 bases). Germline lookup yields CDR1 KGHSH and CDR2 LQKENI. The V and J ends lost 0 bases and 4 bases respectively, with 9 bases between them. The CDR3 length is 14 residues. CDR3 sequence: CASSPPGHLTEAFF. The DNA for the CDR3 is TGTGCCAGCTCACCACCAGGACACCTCACTGAAGCTTTCTTT. Complete variable domain (other parts from reference TRBV18 and TRBJ1-1): NAGVMQNPRHLVRRRGQEARLRCSPMKGHSHVYWYRQLPEEGLKFMVYLQKENIIDESGMPKERFSAEFPKEGPSILRIQQVVRGDSAAYFCASSPPGHLTEAFFGQGTRLTVV.

This clone is classed as medium-sized. V gene TRBV27 combines with J gene TRBJ2-3; D is perhaps TRBD2 (5 bases). Germline V gene sequence: CDR1 MNHEY, CDR2 SMNVEV (reference sequence). V was cut by 0 bases and J by 6 bases, with 7 bases left in between. The CDR3 has 13 amino acids. In DNA, the CDR3 is TGTGCCAGCAGTTTATCGGGCGGGGATACGCAGTATTTT. Translated: CASSLSGGDTQYF.

The V call is TRBV28, the J call TRBJ1-2, with D perhaps TRBD1 (6 bases). Between the trimmed V and J ends, which lost 6 bases and 1 base, there was a span of 18 bases. Looked up from germline, CDR1 is MDHEN and CDR2 is SYDVKM. This CDR3 has 16 amino acids. The CDR3 sequence: CASRMTGRGVNYGYTF. CDR3 bases: TGTGCCAGCAGAATGACAGGCCGCGGCGTTAACTATGGCTACACCTTC.

J is TRBJ2-7 and V is TRBV7-9; 13 bases are shared with TRBD2. The V segment lost 1 base and the J segment 4 bases; nucleotides outside the gene matches: 4. This CDR3 is built from 16 residues. The germline V gene encodes CDR1 SEHNR and CDR2 FQNEAQ (reference sequence). The CDR3 DNA reads TGTGCCAGCAGCTTAGGGACTAGCGGGAGTGTATACGAGCAGTACTTC. It yields the protein CASSLGTSGSVYEQYF.

The chain recombines TRBV6-1 with TRBJ2-7, with 7 bases matching TRBD1. The CDR3 extends over 13 amino acids. After removal of 9 bases from V and 5 bases from J, the junction contained 10 bases not matched to a gene. In germline, CDR1 is MNHNS, CDR2 SASEGT. The CDR3 spells CARDRQGVDEQYF. The CDR3 nucleotides are TGTGCCAGGGACCGACAGGGTGTCGACGAGCAGTACTTC.

This chain uses TRBV21-1 with TRBJ1-5. TRBV21-1 is a known pseudogene. The CDR3 covers 17 residues. The CDR3 coding sequence is TGTGCCAGCAGCAAAGGAGGTCAGCCATATAGCAATCAGCCCCAGCATTTT. It translates to CASSKGGQPYSNQPQHF.

The chain couples TRBV7-9 to TRBJ2-3, with TRBD2 as a possible D gene (5 bases). V lost 5 bases and J lost 4, with 19 bases in between. The length of the CDR3 is 16 residues. CDR1 is SEHNR, CDR2 FQNEAQ, per germline (reference sequence). The CDR3 is CASSPRGRVAADTQYF. Written as DNA, the CDR3 is TGTGCCAGCAGCCCCCGGGGTAGGGTGGCGGCAGATACGCAGTATTTT.

The gene calls are TRBV28 and TRBJ2-1; tentatively, D is TRBD1 (7 bases). The CDR3 is 16 residues long. Trimming took off 6 bases at V and 5 bases at J, with 20 bases between the two ends. The germline V gene encodes CDR1 MDHEN and CDR2 SYDVKM. The CDR3, as DNA: TGTGCCAGCAGCCCAGGGGGGACGGCGGTGAACAATGAGCAGTTCTTC. This gives the protein CASSPGGTAVNNEQFF.

This clone was seen once. The rearrangement links TRBV6-5 to TRBJ2-4; TRBD1 is a possible D gene (6 bases). Trimming removed 6 bases from V and 5 bases from J, with 14 bases in between. The CDR3 is made up of 14 amino acids. The V gene's germline CDR1 is MNHEY and CDR2 SVGAGI. The CDR3 protein is CASSKQGPENIQYF. In DNA, the CDR3 is TGTGCCAGCAGCAAACAGGGCCCAGAAAACATTCAGTACTTC.

The rearrangement uses TRBV11-2 and TRBJ2-1; TRBD1 might be the D (6 bases). Between the trimmed V and J ends, which lost 7 bases and 1 base, there was a span of 14 bases. From germline, CDR1 is SGHAT and CDR2 FQNNGV. The CDR3 is 15 amino acids. The CDR3 DNA reads as TGTGCCAGCACCCGTCTACAGGGATCCTACAATGAGCAGTTCTTC. Translating gives CASTRLQGSYNEQFF. The whole variable domain, remainder taken from reference TRBV11-2 and TRBJ2-1, is EAGVAQSPRYKIIEKRQSVAFWCNPISGHATLYWYQQILGQGPKLLIQFQNNGVVDDSQLPKDRFSAERLKGVDSTLKIQPAKLEDSAVYLCASTRLQGSYNEQFFGPGTRLTVL.